This entry describes one TCR beta chain. The antigen is undetermined. The data stem from a study of T cell clones after liver transplantation. General study points: Conclusions were preliminary, with small, heterogeneous patient groups.

Sequencing used immunoSEQ multiplex PCR; TCRdb keeps in-frame clones, though not all of them. The sample consists of 75,000 to 95,000 clones, 83% of them appearing once. Germline lookup yields CDR1 SGHDN and CDR2 FVKESK. The CDR3 is 17 residues long. V lost 3 bases and J lost 4, with 19 bases in between. Sample: CD4+ T cells from blood, taken at the 22-month timepoint. This TCR was sampled from a human patient who received a liver transplant. Some of the T cells might come from the graft donor. V is TRBV14 and J is TRBJ2-4; D unclear. For the CDR3, the DNA is TGTGCCAGCAGCCACCCCGAGGATGGGCTTGTGAAAAACATTCAGTACTTC. It is translated as CASSHPEDGLVKNIQYF.